These 24 T cell receptor beta chains originate from one sample sequenced in a study of T-cell memory formation after mild COVID-19. From the 5' RACE reads, TCRdb called clonotypes with MiXCR, one entry per CDR3 protein. The sample consists of some 62,000 distinct CDR3 sequences, 9% to 9.5% of them appearing once. The sequencing sample was made of PBMCs or a T cell subset sorted from them (not recorded which). Receptors were obtained from a man aged 18 to 29 who had mild COVID-19 (a few samples of this study predate the infection). Cell type and time point are not known.

This clonotype was found a few times. This chain links TRBV2 with TRBJ2-3; the D call may be TRBD1 or TRBD2 (5 bases each). The CDR3 consists of 13 residues. Germline loops: CDR1 SNHLY, CDR2 FYNNEI. Trimming took 9 bases from V and 5 from J, leaving 15 bases between them. CDR3 in amino acids: CARSEGSRDTQYF. The CDR3 nucleotides are TGTGCCAGGTCAGAGGGGTCCAGAGATACGCAGTATTTT.

At least ten counts were recorded for this clonotype. The J gene is TRBJ2-3, the V gene TRBV12-3 or TRBV12-4, with D possibly called TRBD1 or TRBD2 (5 bases each). There are 14 residues in the CDR3. Trimming removed 3 bases from V and 10 bases from J, with 17 bases in between. CDR3 residues: CASSLSGTGLAQYF. The CDR3 DNA follows: TGTGCCAGCAGTTTGTCAGGGACGGGCCTGGCGCAGTATTTT.

This clonotype was observed a handful of times. The CDR3 here is CASSPRGSGASDTQYF. CDR3 bases: TGTGCCAGCAGCCCCCGGGGTAGCGGGGCCTCAGATACGCAGTATTTT. V and J are TRBV4-2 and TRBJ2-3; TRBD2 aligns across 8 bases. The germline V gene encodes CDR1 LGHNA and CDR2 YNFKEQ. The CDR3 is 16 amino acids. Trimming removed 4 bases from V and 4 bases from J; junction bases left unmatched: 10.

The V and J genes are TRBV7-2 and TRBJ2-7; no definite D call. The CDR3 length is 12 residues. The V gene's germline CDR1 is SGHTA and CDR2 FQGNSA. Trimming removed 4 bases from V and 12 bases from J, with 16 bases in between. This CDR3 is CASSSGSRRLYF. The CDR3 nucleotides read TGTGCCAGCAGCTCCGGGTCACGGCGGCTGTACTTC. Looking up the rest from reference TRBV7-2 and TRBJ2-7 gives the full variable domain: GAGVSQSPSNKVTEKGKDVELRCDPISGHTALYWYRQSLGQGLEFLIYFQGNSAPDKSGLPSDRFSAERTGGSVSTLTIQRTQQEDSAVYLCASSSGSRRLYFGPGTRLTVT.

Comment on this clonotype: This sequence may be a read error, since a much larger clone differs from it by one base. The chain couples TRBV24-1 to TRBJ2-1, with TRBD2 matching 8 bases. The CDR3 spans 15 residues. V was clipped by 5 bases and J by 3 bases; unmatched bases: 5. The V gene's germline CDR1 is KGHDR and CDR2 SFDVKD. The CDR3, as DNA: TGTGCCACCAGTGCCGCGGGGGGTCACTACAATGAGCAGTTCTTC. Amino acid sequence: CATSAAGGHYNEQFF.

This clonotype was seen ten or more times. The chain carries TRBV12-3 or TRBV12-4 and TRBJ1-1; no clear D gene. This CDR3 contains 13 residues. V lost 2 bases and J 0 bases, leaving 4 bases between the germline ends. CDR3 nucleotide sequence: TGTGCCAGCAGTTTACAGGTGAACACTGAAGCTTTCTTT. The encoded protein is CASSLQVNTEAFF.

In its sample, this clonotype was seen many times. The J gene is TRBJ2-1, the V gene TRBV7-6; 7 nucleotides line up with TRBD1. Germline CDR1 is SGHVS and CDR2 is FNYEAQ. The CDR3 length is 15 residues. Trimming cost V 1 base and J 3 bases; bases outside gene matches: 3. The CDR3 protein is CASSLGGQHYNEQFF. The CDR3 nucleotides read TGTGCCAGCAGCTTAGGGGGACAGCACTACAATGAGCAGTTCTTC.

This clonotype was detected ten times or more. The chain joins TRBV29-1 to TRBJ2-5, with D hard to call. The length of the CDR3 is 12 residues. CDR1 and CDR2 from the germline V gene are SQVTM and ANQGSEA. Trimming pared 4 bases from V and 5 bases from J, leaving 11 bases between. The CDR3 region has the DNA TGCAGCGTTGTCCCGGCAAGTGAGACCCAGTACTTC. It codes for CSVVPASETQYF.

V and J are TRBV4-3 and TRBJ2-5, with D possibly called TRBD1 or TRBD2 (7 bases each). The V gene's germline CDR1 is LGHNA and CDR2 YSLEER. The CDR3 runs 17 residues. Trimming cost V 0 bases and J 2 bases, with 16 bases left between them. CDR3 sequence: CASSQEARGDYQETQYF. The CDR3 DNA sequence: TGCGCCAGCAGCCAAGAGGCCAGGGGGGACTATCAAGAGACCCAGTACTTC.

The V call is TRBV20-1, the J call TRBJ1-2; D remains unclear. Germline-derived CDR1 and CDR2 are DFQATT and SNEGSKA (reference sequence). Trimming removed 6 bases from V and 4 bases from J, with 18 bases in between. CDR3 length: 14 residues. The CDR3 sequence is CSAAGIGRSYGYTF. For the CDR3, the DNA is TGCAGTGCCGCGGGGATAGGGCGTAGCTATGGCTACACCTTC.

V and J are TRBV7-2 and TRBJ1-6; D gene ambiguous. CDR3 length equals 13 residues. From germline, CDR1 is SGHTA and CDR2 FQGNSA. Trimming took off 5 bases at V and 15 bases at J, with 17 bases between the two ends. For the CDR3, the DNA is TGTGCCAGCAGCAAAGAGGACCTCAACCTCCTCCACTTT. Translated: CASSKEDLNLLHF.

This clonotype has at least ten counts. The chain couples TRBV20-1 to TRBJ2-1; 9 bases match TRBD2. CDR1 is DFQATT and CDR2 is SNEGSKA in the germline V gene (reference sequence). The CDR3 is made up of 14 amino acids. V gave up 1 base and J gave up 4 bases; unmatched junction bases: 2. Here the CDR3 DNA reads TGCAGTGCTAGAGGACTAGCGGAATACAATGAGCAGTTCTTC. Its translation is CSARGLAEYNEQFF.

This clonotype has only a few counts. The chain carries TRBV7-3 and TRBJ2-3, with 8 bases identical to TRBD2. The CDR3 totals 15 residues. Losses at the gene ends were 5 bases for V and 0 bases for J; bases not matched to a gene: 4. CDR1 is SGHTA, CDR2 FQGTGA, per germline. The CDR3 coding sequence is TGTGCCAGCAGCCTACTAGCGGCTAGCACAGATACGCAGTATTTT. This encodes CASSLLAASTDTQYF. Using reference TRBV7-3 and TRBJ2-3 for the parts outside the CDR3, the full variable domain is GAGVSQTPSNKVTEKGKYVELRCDPISGHTALYWYRQSLGQGPEFLIYFQGTGAADDSGLPNDRFFAVRPEGSVSTLKIQRTERGDSAVYLCASSLLAASTDTQYFGPGTRLTVL.

This clonotype was recorded a few times. This sequence joins TRBV12-3 or TRBV12-4 and TRBJ2-1, with 11 positions matching TRBD2. V gave up 3 bases and J gave up 4 bases; unmatched junction bases: 8. The CDR3 loop spans 17 amino acids. The DNA for the CDR3 is TGTGCCAGCAGTTTCACCATACTAGCGGGGGAGTACAATGAGCAGTTCTTC. Translation: CASSFTILAGEYNEQFF.

This clonotype has a count of ten or more. The chain combines TRBV6-6 with TRBJ2-7; possibly TRBD1 for D (5 bases). With 4 bases removed from V and 2 bases from J, the gap between germline ends came to 15 bases. The CDR3 totals 15 residues. The germline V gene has CDR1 MNHNY and CDR2 SVGAGI (reference sequence). CDR3: CASSSVFGQTYEQYV. The CDR3 DNA reads TGTGCCAGCAGTTCCGTCTTCGGACAAACCTACGAGCAGTACGTC.

This clonotype showed up many times. This sequence joins TRBV28 and TRBJ2-1, with TRBD2 matching over 12 bases. The germline V gene encodes CDR1 MDHEN and CDR2 SYDVKM. This CDR3 is built from 15 residues. V gave up 4 bases and J gave up 7 bases; unmatched junction bases: 5. CDR3 bases: TGTGCCAGCAGTTCGGGACTAGCGGGTCCGAATGAGCAGTTCTTC. Protein: CASSSGLAGPNEQFF.

The rearrangement links TRBV7-2 to TRBJ2-4; possibly TRBD1 or TRBD2 for D (5 bases each). Trimming removed 4 bases from V and 0 bases from J, with 7 bases in between. The CDR3 has 14 residues. From germline, CDR1 is SGHTA and CDR2 FQGNSA. CDR3 residues: CASSWGIAKNIQYF. CDR3 nucleotides: TGTGCCAGCAGCTGGGGGATAGCCAAAAACATTCAGTACTTC. Based on the CDR3 plus reference TRBV7-2 and TRBJ2-4, the full variable domain is GAGVSQSPSNKVTEKGKDVELRCDPISGHTALYWYRQSLGQGLEFLIYFQGNSAPDKSGLPSDRFSAERTGGSVSTLTIQRTQQEDSAVYLCASSWGIAKNIQYFGAGTRLSVL.

This clonotype was seen at least ten times. CDR3 protein: CASSLYGQPNEKLFF. CDR3 bases: TGTGCCAGCAGCTTATATGGGCAGCCTAATGAAAAACTGTTTTTT. The chain links TRBV7-2 to TRBJ1-4; D gene ambiguous. Germline CDR1 and CDR2: SGHTA and FQGNSA. V was pared by 2 bases and J by 3 bases, with 10 bases between. The length of the CDR3 is 15 residues.

The CDR3 DNA is TGTGCCAGTAGTGGGACAGGGGACCGGGAGCTGTTTTTT. As protein: CASSGTGDRELFF. This rearrangement joins TRBV19 to TRBJ2-2, with TRBD1 matching 10 bases. Germline V gene lookup returns CDR1 LNHDA and CDR2 SQIVND (reference sequence). V trimming: 5 bases; J trimming: 9 bases; junction bases outside the gene matches: 3. This CDR3 has 13 amino acids.

This clonotype was observed a handful of times. The chain combines TRBV7-6 with TRBJ1-1, with D possibly being TRBD1 (5 bases). Per germline, CDR1 SGHVS and CDR2 FNYEAQ. The ends were cut back, 2 bases at V and 0 bases at J, with 13 bases in the middle. This CDR3 spans 16 amino acids. CDR3 residues: CASSLSQGKMNTEAFF. CDR3 in DNA: TGTGCCAGCAGCTTATCCCAGGGTAAAATGAACACTGAAGCTTTCTTT.

The sample holds a few counts of this clonotype. This chain uses TRBV18 with TRBJ2-7; no clear D. The CDR3 spans 15 residues. Germline lookup yields CDR1 KGHSH and CDR2 LQKENI. V was clipped by 1 base and J by 3 bases, with 13 bases between them. This CDR3 is CASSPRAVLGYEQYF. CDR3 sequence (DNA): TGTGCCAGCTCACCACGAGCAGTACTCGGCTACGAGCAGTACTTC. The whole variable domain, remainder taken from reference TRBV18 and TRBJ2-7, is NAGVMQNPRHLVRRRGQEARLRCSPMKGHSHVYWYRQLPEEGLKFMVYLQKENIIDESGMPKERFSAEFPKEGPSILRIQQVVRGDSAAYFCASSPRAVLGYEQYFGPGTRLTVT.

This clonotype was detected many times. The chain uses TRBV7-8 and TRBJ1-4, with D hard to call. With 5 bases removed from V and 8 bases from J, the gap between germline ends came to 15 bases. This CDR3 contains 14 residues. Germline V gene sequence: CDR1 SGHVS, CDR2 FQNEAQ. CDR3 nucleotide sequence: TGTGCCAGCAGCCAAAACATCGCCGGGGAAAAACTGTTTTTT. Amino acid sequence: CASSQNIAGEKLFF.

This clonotype was detected only a few times. The chain carries TRBV5-6 and TRBJ2-7, with D unresolved. There are 12 residues in the CDR3. Germline CDR1 SGHDT, CDR2 YYEEEE. V was clipped by 4 bases and J by 3 bases, with 8 bases between them. The CDR3 DNA reads TGTGCCAGCAGCCCCGGGCGCTACGAGCAGTACTTC. Protein product: CASSPGRYEQYF.

This clonotype was found a few times. The chain links TRBV28 to TRBJ2-7; 14 bases match TRBD2. Germline trimming cut 5 bases from V and 7 bases from J; bases unmatched to any gene: 7. Germline lookup yields CDR1 MDHEN and CDR2 SYDVKM. This CDR3 comprises 15 residues. DNA of the CDR3: TGTGCCAGCAGTCGACTAGCGGGGGGGCCGGGAGAGCAGTACGTC. This gives the protein CASSRLAGGPGEQYV.